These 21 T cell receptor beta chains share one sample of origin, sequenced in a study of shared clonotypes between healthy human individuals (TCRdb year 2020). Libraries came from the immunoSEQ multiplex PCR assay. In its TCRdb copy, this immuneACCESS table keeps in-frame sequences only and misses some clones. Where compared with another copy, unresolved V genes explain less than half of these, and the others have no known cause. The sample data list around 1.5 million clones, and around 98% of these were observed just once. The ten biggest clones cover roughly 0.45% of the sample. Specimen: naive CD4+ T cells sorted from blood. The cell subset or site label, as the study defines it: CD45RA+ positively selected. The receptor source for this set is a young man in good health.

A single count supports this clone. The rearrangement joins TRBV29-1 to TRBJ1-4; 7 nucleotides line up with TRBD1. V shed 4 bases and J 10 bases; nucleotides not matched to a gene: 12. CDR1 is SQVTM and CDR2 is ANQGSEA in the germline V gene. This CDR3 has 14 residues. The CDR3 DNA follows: TGCAGCGTTGCCCGGGACAGCCTCTGGGGAAAACTGTTTTTT. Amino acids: CSVARDSLWGKLFF. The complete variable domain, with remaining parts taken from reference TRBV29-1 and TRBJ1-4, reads SAVISQKPSRDICQRGTSLTIQCQVDSQVTMMFWYRQQPGQSLTLIATANQGSEATYESGFVIDKFPISRPNLTFSTLTVSNMSPEDSSIYLCSVARDSLWGKLFFGSGTQLSVL.

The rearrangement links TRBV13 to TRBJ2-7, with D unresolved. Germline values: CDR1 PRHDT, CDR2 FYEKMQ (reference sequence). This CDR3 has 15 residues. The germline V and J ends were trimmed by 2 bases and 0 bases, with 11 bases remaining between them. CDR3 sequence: CASSLYPESSYEQYF. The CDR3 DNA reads TGTGCCAGCAGCTTATATCCAGAGAGCTCCTACGAGCAGTACTTC.

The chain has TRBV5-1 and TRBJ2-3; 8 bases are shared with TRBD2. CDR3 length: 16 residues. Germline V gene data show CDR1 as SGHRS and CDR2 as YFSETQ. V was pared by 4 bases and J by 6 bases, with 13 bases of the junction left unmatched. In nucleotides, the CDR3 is TGCGCCAGCAGCCCAAGGCGGGCGGGAGGATCGGATACGCAGTATTTT. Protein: CASSPRRAGGSDTQYF.

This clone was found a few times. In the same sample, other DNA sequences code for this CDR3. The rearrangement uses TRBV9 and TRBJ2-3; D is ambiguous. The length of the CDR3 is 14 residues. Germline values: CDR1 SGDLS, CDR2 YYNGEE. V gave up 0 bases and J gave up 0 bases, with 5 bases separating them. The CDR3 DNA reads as TGTGCCAGCAGCGTAGACGGCAGCACAGATACGCAGTATTTT. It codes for CASSVDGSTDTQYF.

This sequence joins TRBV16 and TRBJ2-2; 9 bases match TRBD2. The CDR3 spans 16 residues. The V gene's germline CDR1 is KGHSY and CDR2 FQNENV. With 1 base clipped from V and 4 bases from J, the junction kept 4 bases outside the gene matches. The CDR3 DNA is TGTGCCAGCAGCCAATACTCAGCGGGGGGCACCGGGGAGCTGTTTTTT. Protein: CASSQYSAGGTGELFF.

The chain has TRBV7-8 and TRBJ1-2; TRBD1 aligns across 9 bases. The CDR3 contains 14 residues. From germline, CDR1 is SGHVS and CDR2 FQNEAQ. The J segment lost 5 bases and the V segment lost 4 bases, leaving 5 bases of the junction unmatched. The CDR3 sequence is CASSSTGGGYGYTF. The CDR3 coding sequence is TGTGCCAGCAGCTCTACAGGGGGCGGATATGGCTACACCTTC. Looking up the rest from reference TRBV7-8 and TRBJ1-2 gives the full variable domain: GAGVSQSPRYKVAKRGQDVALRCDPISGHVSLFWYQQALGQGPEFLTYFQNEAQLDKSGLPSDRFFAERPEGSVSTLKIQRTQQEDSAVYLCASSSTGGGYGYTFGSGTRLTVV.

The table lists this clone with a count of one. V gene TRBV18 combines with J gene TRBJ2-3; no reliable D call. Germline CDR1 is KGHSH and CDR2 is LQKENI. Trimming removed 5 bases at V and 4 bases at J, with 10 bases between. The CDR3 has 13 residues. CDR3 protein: CASSSIDADTQYF. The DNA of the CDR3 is TGTGCCAGCTCATCCATAGATGCAGATACGCAGTATTTT.

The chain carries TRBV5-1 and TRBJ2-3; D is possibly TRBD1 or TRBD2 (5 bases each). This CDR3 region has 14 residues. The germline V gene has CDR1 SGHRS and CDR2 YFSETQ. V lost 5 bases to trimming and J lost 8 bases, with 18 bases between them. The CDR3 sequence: CASRLEGAGATQYF. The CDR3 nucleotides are TGCGCCAGCAGGCTCGAGGGCGCTGGGGCTACGCAGTATTTT.

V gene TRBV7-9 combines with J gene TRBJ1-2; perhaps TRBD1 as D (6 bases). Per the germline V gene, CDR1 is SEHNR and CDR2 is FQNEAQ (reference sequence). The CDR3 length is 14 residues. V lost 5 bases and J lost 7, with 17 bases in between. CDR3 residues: CASSPPGEASGYTF. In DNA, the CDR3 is TGTGCCAGCAGCCCACCAGGGGAAGCATCTGGCTACACCTTC.

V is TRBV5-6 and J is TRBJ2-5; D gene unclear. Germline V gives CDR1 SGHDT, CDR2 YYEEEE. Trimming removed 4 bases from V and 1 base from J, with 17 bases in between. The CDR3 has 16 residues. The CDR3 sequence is CASSRDLGAPQETQYF. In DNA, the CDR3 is TGTGCCAGCAGCCGAGATTTAGGTGCTCCCCAAGAGACCCAGTACTTC.

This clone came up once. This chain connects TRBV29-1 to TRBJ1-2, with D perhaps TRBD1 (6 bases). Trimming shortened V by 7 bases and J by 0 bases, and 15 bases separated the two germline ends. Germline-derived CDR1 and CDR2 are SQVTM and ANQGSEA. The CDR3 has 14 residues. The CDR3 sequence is CSAVLQGTNYGYTF. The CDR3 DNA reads TGCAGCGCCGTCCTACAGGGAACTAACTATGGCTACACCTTC.

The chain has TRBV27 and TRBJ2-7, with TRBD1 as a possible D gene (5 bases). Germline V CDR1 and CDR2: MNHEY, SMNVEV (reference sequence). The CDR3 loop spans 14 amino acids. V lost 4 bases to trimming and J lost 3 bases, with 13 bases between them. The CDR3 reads CASSSRVPVYEQYF. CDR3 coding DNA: TGTGCCAGCAGTTCCAGGGTACCAGTCTACGAGCAGTACTTC.

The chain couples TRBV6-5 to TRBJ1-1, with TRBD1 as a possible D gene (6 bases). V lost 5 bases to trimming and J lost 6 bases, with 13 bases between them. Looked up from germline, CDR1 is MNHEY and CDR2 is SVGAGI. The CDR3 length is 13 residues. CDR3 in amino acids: CASSGLGGPEAFF. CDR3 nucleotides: TGTGCCAGCAGTGGCCTGGGGGGCCCTGAAGCTTTCTTT.

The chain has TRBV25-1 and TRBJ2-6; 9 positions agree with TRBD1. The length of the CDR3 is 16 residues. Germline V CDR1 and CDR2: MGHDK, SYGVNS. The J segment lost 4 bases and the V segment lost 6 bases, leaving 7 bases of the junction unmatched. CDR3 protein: CASRETGGAGANVLTF. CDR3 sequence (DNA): TGTGCCAGCAGGGAAACAGGGGGCGCCGGGGCCAACGTCCTGACTTTC.

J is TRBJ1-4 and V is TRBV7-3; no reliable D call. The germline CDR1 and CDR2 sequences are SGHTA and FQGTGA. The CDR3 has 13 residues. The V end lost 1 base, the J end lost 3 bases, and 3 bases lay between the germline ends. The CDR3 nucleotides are TGTGCCAGCAGCTTAAATTCTAATGAAAAACTGTTTTTT. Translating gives CASSLNSNEKLFF.

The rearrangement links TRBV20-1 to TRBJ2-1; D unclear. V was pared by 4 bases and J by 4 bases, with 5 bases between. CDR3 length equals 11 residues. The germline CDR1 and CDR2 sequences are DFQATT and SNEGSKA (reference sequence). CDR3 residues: CSAKDYNEQFF. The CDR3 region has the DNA TGCAGTGCTAAAGATTACAATGAGCAGTTCTTC.

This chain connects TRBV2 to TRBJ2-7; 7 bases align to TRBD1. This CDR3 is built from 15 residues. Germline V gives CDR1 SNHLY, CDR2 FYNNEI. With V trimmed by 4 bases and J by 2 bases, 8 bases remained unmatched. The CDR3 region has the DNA TGTGCCAGCAGTGCCGGGACAGATTTAACCTACGAGCAGTACTTC. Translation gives CASSAGTDLTYEQYF.

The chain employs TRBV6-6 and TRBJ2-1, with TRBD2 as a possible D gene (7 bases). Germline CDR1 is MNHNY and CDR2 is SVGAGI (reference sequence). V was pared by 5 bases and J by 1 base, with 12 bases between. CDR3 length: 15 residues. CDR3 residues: CASSRRGGSYNEQFF. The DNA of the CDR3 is TGTGCCAGCAGTAGAAGGGGGGGGTCCTACAATGAGCAGTTCTTC.

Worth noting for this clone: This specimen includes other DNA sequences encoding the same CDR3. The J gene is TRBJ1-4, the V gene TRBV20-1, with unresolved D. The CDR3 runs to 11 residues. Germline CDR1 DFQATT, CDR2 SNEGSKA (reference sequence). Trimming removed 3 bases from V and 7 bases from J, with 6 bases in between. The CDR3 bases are TGCAGTGCTAGGGTAGTTGAAAAACTGTTTTTT. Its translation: CSARVVEKLFF.

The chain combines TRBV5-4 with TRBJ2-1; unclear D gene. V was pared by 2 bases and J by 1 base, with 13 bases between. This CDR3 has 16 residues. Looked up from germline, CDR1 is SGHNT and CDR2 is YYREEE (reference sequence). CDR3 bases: TGTGCCAGCAGCTTATGGGTGTTGGGTTCCTACAATGAGCAGTTCTTC. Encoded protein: CASSLWVLGSYNEQFF.

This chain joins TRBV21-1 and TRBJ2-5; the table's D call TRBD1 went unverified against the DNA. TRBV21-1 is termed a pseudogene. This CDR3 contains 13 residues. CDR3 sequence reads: CASSPQGCKTQYF. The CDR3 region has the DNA TGTGCCAGCAGCCCTCAGGGGTGTAAGACCCAGTACTTC.